This T cell receptor (beta chain) was captured in a study of CD8 T cells in Susac syndrome. The authors reverse transcribed roughly 0.5 to 1 ug RNA with random hexamers. Amplification of TCR beta CDR3 was carried out by immunoSEQ multiplex PCR, which covered 54 Vbeta and 13 Jbeta segments. TCRdb re-called the immunoSEQ multiplex PCR reads through MiXCR, storing one row per CDR3 protein. The data contain some 180,000 distinct CDR3 sequences, around 94% of them singletons. This CDR3 has 14 residues. The V gene's germline CDR1 is ENHRY and CDR2 SYGVKD. The V gene end was trimmed by 3 bases and the J gene end by 6 bases; junction bases not matched to a gene: 3.

The sequenced material came from CD4+ T cells from PBMCs. This sequence joins TRBV10-3 and TRBJ2-1, with TRBD1 matching over 9 bases. This receptor was identified in a human donor with Susac syndrome. CDR3 in amino acids: CAISDGTGRNEQFF. Written as DNA, the CDR3 is TGTGCCATCAGTGACGGGACAGGGCGCAATGAGCAGTTCTTC.